This T cell receptor (beta chain) was sequenced for a study of blood T cell repertoires in COVID-19. Study-level information: Sample material is recorded as cDNA or gDNA derived from T cells, B-cell-depleted T cells, or PBMCs.

Germline loops: CDR1 KGHSH, CDR2 LQKENI. The CDR3 is 16 residues long. Trimming removed 1 base from V and 1 base from J, with 12 bases in between. Sequencing was performed with immunoSEQ multiplex PCR; in TCRdb, only in-frame clones are kept and a portion is missing. This table has about 59,000 clones, around 92% appearing once. The gene calls are TRBV18 and TRBJ2-3, with no clear D. The specimen sequenced was peripheral blood. The clonotype originates from a human donor in a cohort sampled during active COVID-19. The CDR3 loop is CASSPLTTWGTDTQYF. In DNA form, the CDR3 reads TGTGCCAGCTCACCACTAACTACTTGGGGCACAGATACGCAGTATTTT.